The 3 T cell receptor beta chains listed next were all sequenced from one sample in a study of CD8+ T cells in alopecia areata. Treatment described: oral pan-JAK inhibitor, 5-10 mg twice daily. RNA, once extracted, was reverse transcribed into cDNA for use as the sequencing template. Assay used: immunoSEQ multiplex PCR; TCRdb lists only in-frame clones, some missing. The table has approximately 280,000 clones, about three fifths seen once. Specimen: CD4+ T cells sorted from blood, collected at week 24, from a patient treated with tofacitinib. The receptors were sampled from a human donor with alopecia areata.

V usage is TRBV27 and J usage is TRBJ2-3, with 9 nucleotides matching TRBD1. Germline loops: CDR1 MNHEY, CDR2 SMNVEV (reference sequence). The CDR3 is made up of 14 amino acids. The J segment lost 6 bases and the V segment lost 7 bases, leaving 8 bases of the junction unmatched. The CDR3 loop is CASIPTGGYDTQYF. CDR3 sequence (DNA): TGTGCCAGCATCCCGACAGGGGGATACGATACGCAGTATTTT.

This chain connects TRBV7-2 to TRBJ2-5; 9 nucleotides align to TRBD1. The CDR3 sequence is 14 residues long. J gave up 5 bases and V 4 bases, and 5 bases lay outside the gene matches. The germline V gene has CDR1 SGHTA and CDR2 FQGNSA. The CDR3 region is CASSSQGAGETQYF. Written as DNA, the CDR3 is TGTGCCAGCAGCTCACAGGGGGCCGGGGAGACCCAGTACTTC.

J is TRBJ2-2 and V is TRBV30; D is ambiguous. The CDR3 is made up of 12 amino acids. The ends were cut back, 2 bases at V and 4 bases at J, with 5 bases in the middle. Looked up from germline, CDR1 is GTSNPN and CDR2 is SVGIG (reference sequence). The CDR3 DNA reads TGTGCCTGGAGTAAGAGCACCGGGGAGCTGTTTTTT. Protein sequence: CAWSKSTGELFF.